In its sample, the clone carrying this T cell receptor (beta chain) was seen a few times. This entry comes from a study of T cell repertoires in cytomegalovirus infection. V lost 5 bases and J lost 6; bases outside the gene matches: 20. This CDR3 region has 19 residues. TCRdb re-called the reads with MiXCR, one entry per CDR3 protein. The top ten hold about 13% of the sample, which has around 550,000 distinct CDR3 sequences, around a quarter seen once. The clonotype was recovered from a human donor in good health (CMV status not recorded). Some clones in this sample may be carry-over from other donors' samples. V is TRBV12-3 or TRBV12-4 and J is TRBJ2-7; 12 bases line up with TRBD2. The source material was PBMCs. CDR3 in amino acids: CASSPPLLAGGSQPREQYF. CDR3 DNA sequence: TGTGCCAGCAGTCCCCCTCTGCTAGCGGGAGGGTCCCAACCCCGCGAGCAGTACTTC.